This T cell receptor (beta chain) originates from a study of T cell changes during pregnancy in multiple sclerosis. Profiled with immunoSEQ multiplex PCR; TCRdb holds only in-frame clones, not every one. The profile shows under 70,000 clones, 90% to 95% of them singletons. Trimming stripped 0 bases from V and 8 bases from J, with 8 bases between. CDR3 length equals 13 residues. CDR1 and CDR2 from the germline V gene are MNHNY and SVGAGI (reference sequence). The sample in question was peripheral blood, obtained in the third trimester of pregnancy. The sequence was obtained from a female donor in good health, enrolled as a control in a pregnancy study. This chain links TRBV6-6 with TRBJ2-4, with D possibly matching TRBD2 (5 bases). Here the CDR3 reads CASSYSPEDIQYF. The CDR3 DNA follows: TGTGCCAGCAGTTACTCCCCGGAGGACATTCAGTACTTC.